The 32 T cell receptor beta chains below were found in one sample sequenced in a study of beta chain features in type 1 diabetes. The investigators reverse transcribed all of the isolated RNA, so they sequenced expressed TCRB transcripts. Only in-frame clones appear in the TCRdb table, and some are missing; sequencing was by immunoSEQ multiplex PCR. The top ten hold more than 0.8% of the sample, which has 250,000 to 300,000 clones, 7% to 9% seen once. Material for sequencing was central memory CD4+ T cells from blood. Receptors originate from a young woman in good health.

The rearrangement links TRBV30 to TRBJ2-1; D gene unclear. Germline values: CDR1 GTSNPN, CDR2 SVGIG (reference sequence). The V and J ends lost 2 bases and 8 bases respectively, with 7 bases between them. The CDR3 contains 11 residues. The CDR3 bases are TGTGCCTGGAGTTCCCTCTATGAGCAGTTCTTC. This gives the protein CAWSSLYEQFF.

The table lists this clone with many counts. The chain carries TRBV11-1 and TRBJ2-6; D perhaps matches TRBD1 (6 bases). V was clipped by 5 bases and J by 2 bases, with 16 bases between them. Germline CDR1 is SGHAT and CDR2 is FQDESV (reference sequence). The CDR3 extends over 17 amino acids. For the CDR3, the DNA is TGTGCCAGCAGCCCAGACAGGTTTCGTACTGGGGCCAACGTCCTGACTTTC. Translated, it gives CASSPDRFRTGANVLTF.

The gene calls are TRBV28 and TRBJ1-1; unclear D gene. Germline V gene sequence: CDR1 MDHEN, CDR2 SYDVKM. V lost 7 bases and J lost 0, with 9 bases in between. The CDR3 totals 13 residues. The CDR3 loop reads CASNGDLNTEAFF. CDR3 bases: TGTGCCAGCAATGGGGATTTGAACACTGAAGCTTTCTTT.

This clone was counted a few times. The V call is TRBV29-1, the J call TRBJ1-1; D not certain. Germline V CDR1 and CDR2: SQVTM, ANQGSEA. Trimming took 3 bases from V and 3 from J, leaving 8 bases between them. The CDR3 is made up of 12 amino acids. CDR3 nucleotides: TGCAGCGTTGATGAAGGGTACACTGAAGCTTTCTTT. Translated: CSVDEGYTEAFF.

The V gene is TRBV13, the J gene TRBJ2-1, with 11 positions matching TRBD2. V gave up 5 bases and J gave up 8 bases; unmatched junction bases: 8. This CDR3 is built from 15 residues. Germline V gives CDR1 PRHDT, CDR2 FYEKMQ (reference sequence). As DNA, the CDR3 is TGTGCCAGCAGCGTGACTAGCGGGATCGGCCATGAGCAGTTCTTC. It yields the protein CASSVTSGIGHEQFF.

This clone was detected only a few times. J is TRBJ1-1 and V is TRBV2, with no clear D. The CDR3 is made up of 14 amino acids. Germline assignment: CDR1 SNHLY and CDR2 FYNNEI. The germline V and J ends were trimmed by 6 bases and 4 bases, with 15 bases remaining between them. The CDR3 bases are TGTGCCAGCAGGATCTCGTCCGGGCCCACTGAAGCTTTCTTT. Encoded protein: CASRISSGPTEAFF.

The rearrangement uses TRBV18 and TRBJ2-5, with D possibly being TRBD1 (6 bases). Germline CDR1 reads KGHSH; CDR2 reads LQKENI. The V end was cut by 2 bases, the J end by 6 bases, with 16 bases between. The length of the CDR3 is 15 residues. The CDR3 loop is CASSPDRFSSKTQYF. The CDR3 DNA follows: TGTGCCAGCTCACCAGACAGGTTTTCGTCGAAGACCCAGTACTTC. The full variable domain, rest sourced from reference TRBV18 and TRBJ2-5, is NAGVMQNPRHLVRRRGQEARLRCSPMKGHSHVYWYRQLPEEGLKFMVYLQKENIIDESGMPKERFSAEFPKEGPSILRIQQVVRGDSAAYFCASSPDRFSSKTQYFGPGTRLLVL.

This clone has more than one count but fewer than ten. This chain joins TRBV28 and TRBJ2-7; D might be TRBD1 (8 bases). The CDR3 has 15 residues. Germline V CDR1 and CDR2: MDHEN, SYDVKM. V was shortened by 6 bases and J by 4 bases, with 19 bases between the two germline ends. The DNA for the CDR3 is TGTGCCAGCAGCCGTATCAACAGGGGGGGGTACGAGCAGTACTTC. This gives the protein CASSRINRGGYEQYF.

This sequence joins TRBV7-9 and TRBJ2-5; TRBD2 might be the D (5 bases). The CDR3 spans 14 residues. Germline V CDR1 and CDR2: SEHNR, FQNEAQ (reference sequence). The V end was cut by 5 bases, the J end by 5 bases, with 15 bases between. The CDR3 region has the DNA TGTGCCAGCAGCCCCGGGATTCACATGGAGACCCAGTACTTC. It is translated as CASSPGIHMETQYF.

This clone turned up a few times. The DNA of the CDR3 is TGTGCCAGCTCACCAGGGCTCTTGGGGGCTTTCTTT. Translated: CASSPGLLGAFF. The V and J genes are TRBV18 and TRBJ1-1; no firm D call. The CDR3 length is 12 residues. V gave up 2 bases and J gave up 11 bases, with 12 bases separating them. The germline gives CDR1 KGHSH, CDR2 LQKENI.

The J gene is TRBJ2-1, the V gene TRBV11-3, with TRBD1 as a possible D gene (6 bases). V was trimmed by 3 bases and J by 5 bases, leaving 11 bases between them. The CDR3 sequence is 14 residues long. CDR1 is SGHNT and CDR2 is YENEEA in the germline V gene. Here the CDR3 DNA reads TGTGCCAGCAGCTTTCAGGGGTTCCACAATGAGCAGTTCTTC. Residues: CASSFQGFHNEQFF. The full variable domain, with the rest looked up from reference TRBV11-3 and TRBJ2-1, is EAGVVQSPRYKIIEKKQPVAFWCNPISGHNTLYWYLQNLGQGPELLIRYENEEAVDDSQLPKDRFSAERLKGVDSTLKIQPAELGDSAVYLCASSFQGFHNEQFFGPGTRLTVL.

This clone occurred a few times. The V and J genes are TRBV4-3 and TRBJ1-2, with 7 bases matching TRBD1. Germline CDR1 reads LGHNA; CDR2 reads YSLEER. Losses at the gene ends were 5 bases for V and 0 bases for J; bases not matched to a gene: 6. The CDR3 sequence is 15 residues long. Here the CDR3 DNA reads TGCGCCAGCAGCTCCCGGACAGGCTCTAACTATGGCTACACCTTC. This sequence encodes CASSSRTGSNYGYTF.

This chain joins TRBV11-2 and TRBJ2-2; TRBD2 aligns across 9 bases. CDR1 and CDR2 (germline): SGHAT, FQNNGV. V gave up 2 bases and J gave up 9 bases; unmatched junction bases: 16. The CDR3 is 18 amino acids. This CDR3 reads CASSLIRGRAALTWELFF. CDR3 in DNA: TGTGCCAGCAGCTTAATCCGCGGGAGGGCTGCACTTACCTGGGAGCTGTTTTTT.

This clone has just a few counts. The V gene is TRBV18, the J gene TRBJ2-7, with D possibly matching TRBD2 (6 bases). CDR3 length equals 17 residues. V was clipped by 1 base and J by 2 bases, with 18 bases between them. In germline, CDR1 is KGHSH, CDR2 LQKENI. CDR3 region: CASSPLFGRGNTYEQYF. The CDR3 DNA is TGTGCCAGCTCACCACTCTTCGGGAGAGGAAACACCTACGAGCAGTACTTC.

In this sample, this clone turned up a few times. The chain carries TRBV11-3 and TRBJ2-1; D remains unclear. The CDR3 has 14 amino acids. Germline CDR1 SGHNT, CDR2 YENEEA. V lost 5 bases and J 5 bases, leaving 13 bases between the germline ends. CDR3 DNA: TGTGCCAGCAGCCTTGAACTCCTCAACAATGAGCAGTTCTTC. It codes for CASSLELLNNEQFF.

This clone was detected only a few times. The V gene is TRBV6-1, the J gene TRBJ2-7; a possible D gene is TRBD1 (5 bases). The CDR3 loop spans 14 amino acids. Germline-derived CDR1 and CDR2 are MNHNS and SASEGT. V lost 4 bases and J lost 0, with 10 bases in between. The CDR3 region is CASSVRTTSYEQYV. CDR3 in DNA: TGTGCCAGCAGTGTGCGGACAACCTCCTACGAGCAGTACGTC.

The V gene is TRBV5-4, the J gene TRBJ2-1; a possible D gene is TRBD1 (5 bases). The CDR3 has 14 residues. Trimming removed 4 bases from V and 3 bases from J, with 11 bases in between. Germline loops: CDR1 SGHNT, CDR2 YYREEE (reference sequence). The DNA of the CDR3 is TGTGCCAGCAGCCACCTGACAGTCTACAATGAGCAGTTCTTC. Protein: CASSHLTVYNEQFF.

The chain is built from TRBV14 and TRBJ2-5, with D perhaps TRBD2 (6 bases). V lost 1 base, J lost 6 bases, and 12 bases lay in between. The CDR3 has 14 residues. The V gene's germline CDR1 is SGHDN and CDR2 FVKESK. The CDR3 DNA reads TGTGCCAGCAGCCAAGTCGGCGGGACGCAGACCCAGTACTTC. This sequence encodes CASSQVGGTQTQYF.

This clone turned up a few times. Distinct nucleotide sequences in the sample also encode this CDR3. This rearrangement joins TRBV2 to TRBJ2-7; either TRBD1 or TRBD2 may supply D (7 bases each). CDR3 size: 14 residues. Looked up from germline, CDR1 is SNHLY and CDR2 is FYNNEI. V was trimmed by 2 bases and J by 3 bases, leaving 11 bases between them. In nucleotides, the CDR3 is TGTGCCAGCAGTGAACAGGGGGAGGGCTACGAGCAGTACTTC. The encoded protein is CASSEQGEGYEQYF.

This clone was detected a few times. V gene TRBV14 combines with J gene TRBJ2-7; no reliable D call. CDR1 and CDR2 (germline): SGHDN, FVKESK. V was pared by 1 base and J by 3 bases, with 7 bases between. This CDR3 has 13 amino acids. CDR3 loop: CASSQALIYEQYF. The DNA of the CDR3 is TGTGCCAGCAGCCAAGCGCTAATCTACGAGCAGTACTTC. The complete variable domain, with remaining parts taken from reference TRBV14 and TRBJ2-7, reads EAGVTQFPSHSVIEKGQTVTLRCDPISGHDNLYWYRRVMGKEIKFLLHFVKESKQDESGMPNNRFLAERTGGTYSTLKVQPAELEDSGVYFCASSQALIYEQYFGPGTRLTVT.

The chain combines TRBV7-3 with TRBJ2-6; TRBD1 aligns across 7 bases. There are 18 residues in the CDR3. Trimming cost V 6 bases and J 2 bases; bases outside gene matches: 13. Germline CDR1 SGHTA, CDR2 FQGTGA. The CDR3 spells CASSRTQDRPPGANVLTF. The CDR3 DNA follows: TGTGCCAGCAGTCGTACCCAGGACAGGCCACCTGGGGCCAACGTCCTGACTTTC.

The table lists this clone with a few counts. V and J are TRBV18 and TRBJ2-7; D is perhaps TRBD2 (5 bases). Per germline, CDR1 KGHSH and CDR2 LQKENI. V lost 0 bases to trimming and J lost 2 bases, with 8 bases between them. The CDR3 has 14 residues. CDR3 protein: CASSPPAGAYEQYF. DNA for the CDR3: TGTGCCAGCTCACCACCCGCGGGCGCCTACGAGCAGTACTTC.

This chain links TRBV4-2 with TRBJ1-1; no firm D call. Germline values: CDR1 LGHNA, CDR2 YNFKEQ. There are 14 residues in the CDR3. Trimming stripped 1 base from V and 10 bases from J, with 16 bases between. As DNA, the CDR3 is TGTGCCAGCAGCCAAGGGGGTCAAATTGAGCGAGCTTTCTTT. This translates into CASSQGGQIERAFF.

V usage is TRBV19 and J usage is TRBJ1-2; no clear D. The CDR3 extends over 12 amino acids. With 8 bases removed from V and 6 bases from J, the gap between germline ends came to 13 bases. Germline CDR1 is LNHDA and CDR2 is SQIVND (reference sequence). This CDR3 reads CASSDGSDGYTF. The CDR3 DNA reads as TGTGCCAGTTCCGACGGGTCGGATGGCTACACCTTC. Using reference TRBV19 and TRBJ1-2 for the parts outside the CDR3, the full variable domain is DGGITQSPKYLFRKEGQNVTLSCEQNLNHDAMYWYRQDPGQGLRLIYYSQIVNDFQKGDIAEGYSVSREKKESFPLTVTSAQKNPTAFYLCASSDGSDGYTFGSGTRLTVV.

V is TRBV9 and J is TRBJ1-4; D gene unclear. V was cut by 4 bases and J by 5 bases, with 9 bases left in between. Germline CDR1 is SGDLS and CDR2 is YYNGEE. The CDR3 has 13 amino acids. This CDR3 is CASSPRMNEKLFF. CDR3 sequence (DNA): TGTGCCAGCAGCCCTCGGATGAATGAAAAACTGTTTTTT.

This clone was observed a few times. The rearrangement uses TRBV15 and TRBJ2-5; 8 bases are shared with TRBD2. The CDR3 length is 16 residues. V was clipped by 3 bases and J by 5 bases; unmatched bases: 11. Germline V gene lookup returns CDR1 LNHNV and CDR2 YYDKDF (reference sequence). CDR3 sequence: CATSSRPGGAGETQYF. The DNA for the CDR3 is TGTGCCACCAGCAGCCGGCCCGGGGGGGCCGGGGAGACCCAGTACTTC.

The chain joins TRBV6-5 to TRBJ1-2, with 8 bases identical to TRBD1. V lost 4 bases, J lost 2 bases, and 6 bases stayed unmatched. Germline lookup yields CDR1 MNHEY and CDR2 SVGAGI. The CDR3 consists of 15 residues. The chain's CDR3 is CASSFRTGTNYGYTF. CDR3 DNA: TGTGCCAGCAGTTTCCGGACAGGGACAAACTATGGCTACACCTTC.

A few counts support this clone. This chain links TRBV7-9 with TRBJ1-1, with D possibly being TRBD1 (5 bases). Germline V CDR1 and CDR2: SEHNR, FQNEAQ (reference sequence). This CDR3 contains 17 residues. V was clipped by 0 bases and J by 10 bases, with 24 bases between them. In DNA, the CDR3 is TGTGCCAGCAGCTTAGCGTCAGGGTTAGCCACCCAAGGGCGAGCTTTCTTT. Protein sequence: CASSLASGLATQGRAFF.

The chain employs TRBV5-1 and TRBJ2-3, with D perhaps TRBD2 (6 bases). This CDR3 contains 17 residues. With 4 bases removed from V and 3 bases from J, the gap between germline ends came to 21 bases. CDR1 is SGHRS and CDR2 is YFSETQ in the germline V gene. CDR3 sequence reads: CASSPFGGDSGTDTQYF. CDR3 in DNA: TGCGCCAGCAGCCCGTTTGGCGGGGACTCTGGAACAGATACGCAGTATTTT.

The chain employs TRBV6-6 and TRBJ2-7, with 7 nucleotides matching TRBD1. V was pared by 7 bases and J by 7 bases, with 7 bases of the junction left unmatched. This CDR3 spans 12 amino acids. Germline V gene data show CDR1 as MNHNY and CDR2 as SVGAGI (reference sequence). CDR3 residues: CASKRQGGEQYV. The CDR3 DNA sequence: TGTGCCAGCAAAAGACAGGGTGGGGAGCAGTACGTC.

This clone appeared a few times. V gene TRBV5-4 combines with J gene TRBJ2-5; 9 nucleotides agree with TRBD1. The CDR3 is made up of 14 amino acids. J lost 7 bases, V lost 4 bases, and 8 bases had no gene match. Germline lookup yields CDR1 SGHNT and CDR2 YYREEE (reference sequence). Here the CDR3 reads CASSNYRGHATQYF. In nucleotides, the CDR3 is TGTGCCAGCAGCAACTACAGGGGGCATGCGACCCAGTACTTC.

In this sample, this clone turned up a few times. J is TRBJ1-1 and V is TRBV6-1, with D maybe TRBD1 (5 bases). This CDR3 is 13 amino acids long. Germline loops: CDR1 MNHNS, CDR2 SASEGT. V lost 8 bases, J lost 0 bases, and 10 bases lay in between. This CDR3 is CASVKDMNTEAFF. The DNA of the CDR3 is TGTGCCAGCGTCAAGGACATGAACACTGAAGCTTTCTTT.